Listed here are 12 T cell receptor beta chains from one sample, sequenced in a study of tumor and adjacent non-tumor tissue in lung cancer. Three rounds of nested PCR, following a modified ARM-PCR protocol, produced the TCRbeta library. TCRdb independently ran MiXCR on the multiplex PCR reads; one entry per CDR3 protein. The table shows around 60,000 distinct CDR3 sequences, with 61% occurring only once. RNA was extracted from bulk tissue without any cell sorting. The normal lung tissue was taken more than 3 cm from the tumor edge. The sample comprised distant non-tumor lung tissue. The origin of the receptors is a man aged 65-85 years with non-small cell lung cancer.

The chain couples TRBV24-1 to TRBJ1-5, with no clear D. Trimming pared 4 bases from V and 1 base from J, leaving 10 bases between. Per germline, CDR1 KGHDR and CDR2 SFDVKD. The CDR3 sequence is 15 residues long. CDR3 region: CATSEGSGSNQPQHF. The CDR3 bases are TGTGCCACCAGTGAAGGGTCGGGGAGCAATCAGCCCCAGCATTTT.

Turning to this clonotype: An end of the junction does not agree with germline; a read error may underlie this. The rearrangement uses TRBV12-3 or TRBV12-4 and TRBJ1-6; D remains unclear. The CDR3 has 12 residues. As DNA, the CDR3 is TGTGCCAGCAGTTTCCAGAATTCGCCCCTCCACTTT. Translating gives CASSFQNSPLHF.

This clonotype was found once. An end of the junction does not agree with germline; a read error may underlie this. V is TRBV28 and J is TRBJ1-2; 8 bases are a match to TRBD1. Germline loops: CDR1 MDHEN, CDR2 SYDVKM. The CDR3 length is 12 residues. The CDR3 sequence: CTSRGLNYDYTF. Written as DNA, the CDR3 is TGTACCAGCAGGGGGCTTAACTATGACTACACCTTC.

About this clonotype itself: At one boundary the junction diverges from the germline segment, which might be a read error. In nucleotides, the CDR3 is TGTGCCGGCAGCTTGGACATGAGACAAGAGACCCAGTACTTC. Its protein is CAGSLDMRQETQYF. This chain uses TRBV5-4 with TRBJ2-5; weak D call: TRBD1 (5 bases). Germline-derived CDR1 and CDR2 are SGHNT and YYREEE (reference sequence). The CDR3 loop spans 14 amino acids.

In regard to this clonotype: The germline gene is not matched at one end of the junction; a read error may be the cause. The chain has TRBV29-1 and TRBJ2-7; tentatively, D is TRBD1 or TRBD2 (5 bases each). CDR3 length: 13 residues. The V gene's germline CDR1 is SQVTM and CDR2 ANQGSEA. CDR3 region: CSVLQEVGYKQYF. CDR3 coding DNA: TGCAGCGTGTTACAGGAGGTAGGCTACAAGCAGTACTTC.

The chain couples TRBV7-9 to TRBJ2-7, with unresolved D. The CDR3 totals 11 residues. From germline, CDR1 is SEHNR and CDR2 FQNEAQ (reference sequence). With 4 bases removed from V and 3 bases from J, the gap between germline ends came to 4 bases. CDR3 sequence: CASSSDYEQYF. DNA for the CDR3: TGTGCCAGCAGCTCGGACTACGAGCAGTACTTC.

Note on this clonotype: A much larger clone is a single base away; this may be a read error. This chain connects TRBV28 to TRBJ2-5; D possibly uses TRBD1 or TRBD2 (5 bases each). Germline-derived CDR1 and CDR2 are MDHEN and SYDVKM. The CDR3 is 14 amino acids. The CDR3 nucleotides are TGTGCCAGCAGTTTCCCAGGGTACGGGGAGACCCACTACTTC. Its translation: CASSFPGYGETHYF.

This clonotype was detected ten times or more. The J gene is TRBJ2-1, the V gene TRBV5-1; 7 bases map to TRBD1. Germline CDR1 SGHRS, CDR2 YFSETQ. Losses at the gene ends were 4 bases for V and 3 bases for J; bases not matched to a gene: 7. This CDR3 is built from 15 residues. The CDR3 protein is CASSEGQPLYNEQFF. CDR3 in DNA: TGCGCCAGCAGCGAGGGACAGCCCCTCTACAATGAGCAGTTCTTC.

Notes on this clonotype: A read error is likely, as this CDR3 ends without the conserved phenylalanine or tryptophan. The chain uses TRBV5-5 and TRBJ1-6; unclear D gene. The CDR3 is made up of 15 amino acids. Trimming removed 4 bases at V and 14 bases at J, with 22 bases between. Germline V lookup: CDR1 SGHKS, CDR2 YYEKEE (reference sequence). The CDR3 loop is CASSPTLVGGRSLHI. For the CDR3, the DNA is TGTGCCAGCAGCCCGACTTTGGTTGGCGGTCGCTCCCTCCACATT.

This clonotype came up a few times. Its ends do not fully match the called genes, so a read error is possible. This chain links TRBV18 with TRBJ2-1; 8 bases line up with TRBD2. The germline CDR1 and CDR2 sequences are KGHSH and LQKENI. The CDR3 runs to 16 residues. The CDR3 DNA sequence: TGTGCCAGCTCACCACCAGACGGGGGGGCCTACAATGAGCAGCTCTTC. This translates into CASSPPDGGAYNEQLF.

Notes on this clonotype: One junction end does not reproduce the germline sequence, and a read error may be involved. The chain couples TRBV5-4 to TRBJ1-1, with TRBD1 identical over 7 bases. The CDR3 covers 14 residues. Per germline, CDR1 SGHNT and CDR2 YYREEE (reference sequence). Here the CDR3 DNA reads TGTGCCAGCAGCTCAGGGGGAGCGGACACTGGAGCTTTCTTT. Protein: CASSSGGADTGAFF.

There are many counts of this clonotype. CDR3 sequence (DNA): TGTGCCAGCAGCCCAAACAGGGGGCAGACTGAAGCTTTCTTT. It specifies CASSPNRGQTEAFF. The chain links TRBV11-2 to TRBJ1-1; 9 bases line up with TRBD1. The CDR3 consists of 14 residues. In germline, CDR1 is SGHAT, CDR2 FQNNGV. J lost 5 bases, V lost 5 bases, and 6 bases had no gene match.